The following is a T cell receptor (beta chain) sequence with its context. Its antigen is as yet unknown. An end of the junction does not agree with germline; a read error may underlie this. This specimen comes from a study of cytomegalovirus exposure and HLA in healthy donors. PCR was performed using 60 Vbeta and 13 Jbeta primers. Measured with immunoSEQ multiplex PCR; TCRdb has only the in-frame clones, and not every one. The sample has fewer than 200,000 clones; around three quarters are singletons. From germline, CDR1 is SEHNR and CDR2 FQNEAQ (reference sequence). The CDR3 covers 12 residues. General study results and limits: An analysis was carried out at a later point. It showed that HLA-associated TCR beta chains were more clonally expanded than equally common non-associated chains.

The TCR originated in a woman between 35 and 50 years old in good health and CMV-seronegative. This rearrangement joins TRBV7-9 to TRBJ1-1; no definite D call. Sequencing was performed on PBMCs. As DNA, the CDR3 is TGTTCCAGCAGCTTGACCCGGGAGGAAGCTTTCTTT. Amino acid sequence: CSSSLTREEAFF.